A single sample is the source of the 18 T cell receptor beta chains below, sequenced in a study of T-cell reconstitution after alpha-beta-depleted transplantation in children. Researchers prepared the TCRbeta library using unique molecular identifiers, the study reports. Using its own MiXCR run on the PCR reads, TCRdb lists one record per CDR3 protein. The data contain about 110,000 distinct CDR3 sequences, 9% to 12% of them singletons. Specimen: PBMCs from the stem cell graft donor, collected from the stem cell graft. The receptors here all came from a human donor who donated a stem cell graft to a child with acute lymphoblastic leukemia.

This clonotype was counted at least ten times. The chain couples TRBV7-2 to TRBJ2-1, with 7 bases matching TRBD2. J gave up 9 bases and V 1 base, and 9 bases lay outside the gene matches. Per the germline V gene, CDR1 is SGHTA and CDR2 is FQGNSA. The CDR3 runs to 15 residues. As DNA, the CDR3 is TGTGCCAGCAGCTTAGATGGGGGGGGTCCGGGTGAGCAGTTCTTC. Translation: CASSLDGGGPGEQFF.

In its sample, this clonotype was seen many times. The genes are TRBV5-5 and TRBJ2-7, with 7 bases that match TRBD1. The CDR3 contains 15 residues. The V gene's germline CDR1 is SGHKS and CDR2 YYEKEE (reference sequence). V was clipped by 3 bases and J by 6 bases; unmatched bases: 12. The chain's CDR3 is CASSSVNTGVFEQYF. In nucleotides, the CDR3 is TGTGCCAGCAGCTCGGTGAACACAGGGGTTTTCGAGCAGTACTTC.

In its sample, this clonotype was seen many times. The V gene is TRBV5-1, the J gene TRBJ2-7; TRBD1 matches 7 bases. CDR3 length: 15 residues. With V trimmed by 5 bases and J by 2 bases, 10 bases remained unmatched. CDR1 is SGHRS, CDR2 YFSETQ, per germline. DNA of the CDR3: TGCGCCAGCAGGCTCGCCCAGGGGGAACCCTACGAGCAGTACTTC. It codes for CASRLAQGEPYEQYF.

This clonotype appeared many times. The gene calls are TRBV30 and TRBJ1-1, with D unresolved. There are 11 residues in the CDR3. V was cut by 5 bases and J by 1 base, with 5 bases left in between. Germline CDR1 reads GTSNPN; CDR2 reads SVGIG (reference sequence). The CDR3 loop reads CAWRGNTEAFF. The CDR3 nucleotides are TGTGCCTGGCGGGGGAACACTGAAGCTTTCTTT.

The sample holds many counts of this clonotype. The chain has TRBV10-3 and TRBJ2-7, with 12 bases identical to TRBD2. Germline V gene lookup returns CDR1 ENHRY and CDR2 SYGVKD. The trim removed 0 bases at V and 0 bases at J, leaving 6 bases unmatched. The CDR3 loop spans 18 amino acids. CDR3 protein: CAISESLWTSGVSYEQYF. The CDR3, as DNA: TGTGCCATCAGTGAGTCCCTATGGACTAGCGGGGTCTCCTACGAGCAGTACTTC.

This clonotype was counted ten times or more. V gene TRBV11-1 combines with J gene TRBJ2-6; TRBD1 aligns across 11 bases. The germline gives CDR1 SGHAT, CDR2 FQDESV (reference sequence). CDR3 size: 20 residues. V lost 2 bases and J lost 2; bases outside the gene matches: 11. The CDR3 reads CASSLSPGQGVLPGANVLTF. The CDR3 region has the DNA TGTGCCAGCAGCTTAAGTCCGGGACAGGGGGTTCTTCCTGGGGCCAACGTCCTGACTTTC. Combining the CDR3 with reference TRBV11-1 and TRBJ2-6 gives the whole variable domain EAEVAQSPRYKITEKSQAVAFWCDPISGHATLYWYRQILGQGPELLVQFQDESVVDDSQLPKDRFSAERLKGVDSTLKIQPAELGDSAMYLCASSLSPGQGVLPGANVLTFGAGSRLTVL.

This clonotype was seen at least ten times. The chain carries TRBV7-2 and TRBJ1-1; the match to TRBD1 covers 9 bases. CDR1 and CDR2 (germline): SGHTA, FQGNSA. There are 14 residues in the CDR3. V lost 1 base and J lost 5; bases outside the gene matches: 2. The CDR3 DNA follows: TGTGCCAGCAGCTTAGTGACAGGGGGAACTGAAGCTTTCTTT. Translated, it gives CASSLVTGGTEAFF.

This clonotype was observed a few times. The rearrangement joins TRBV19 to TRBJ2-7; D may be TRBD1 or TRBD2 (6 bases each). Germline V gene sequence: CDR1 LNHDA, CDR2 SQIVND (reference sequence). The CDR3 extends over 15 amino acids. Trimming left V 7 bases short and J 2 bases short, with 18 bases between. The chain's CDR3 is CASTRSQGGPYEQYF. Written as DNA, the CDR3 is TGTGCCAGTACCCGATCACAGGGAGGCCCCTACGAGCAGTACTTC.

This clonotype was recorded many times. The chain is built from TRBV27 and TRBJ2-1; D is undetermined. Deletions cut 2 bases from V and 3 bases from J, with 5 bases between. The germline gives CDR1 MNHEY, CDR2 SMNVEV (reference sequence). This CDR3 is 13 amino acids long. The CDR3 is CASSLGFYNEQFF. The CDR3 bases are TGTGCCAGCAGTTTAGGGTTCTACAATGAGCAGTTCTTC.

Many counts were recorded for this clonotype. V usage is TRBV7-2 and J usage is TRBJ2-2, with no clear D. V dropped 3 bases and J dropped 2 bases, with 10 bases sitting between them. The germline CDR1 and CDR2 sequences are SGHTA and FQGNSA. The CDR3 runs 15 residues. The DNA of the CDR3 is TGTGCCAGCAGCTTCCCCAACCTTAACACCGGGGAGCTGTTTTTT. It codes for CASSFPNLNTGELFF.

This clonotype was counted a few times. The chain combines TRBV3-1 with TRBJ2-7; TRBD1 is a possible D gene (6 bases). V shed 4 bases and J shed 7 bases, with 29 bases lying between them. Per the germline V gene, CDR1 is LGHDT and CDR2 is YNNKEL (reference sequence). This CDR3 is 18 amino acids long. The CDR3 sequence is CASSRPLGVGASRREQYF. CDR3 sequence (DNA): TGTGCCAGCAGCCGCCCCCTCGGAGTGGGGGCGTCGCGGAGGGAGCAGTACTTC.

This clonotype appeared many times. The CDR3 sequence: CASSYSKGFGEKLFF. DNA of the CDR3: TGTGCCAGCAGTTACTCGAAGGGGTTCGGCGAAAAACTGTTTTTT. V and J are TRBV6-5 and TRBJ1-4; possible D gene TRBD1, 5 bases. Germline lookup yields CDR1 MNHEY and CDR2 SVGAGI. Trimming removed 0 bases from V and 8 bases from J, with 13 bases in between. The CDR3 is 15 amino acids.

Many counts were recorded for this clonotype. The rearrangement joins TRBV6-6 to TRBJ1-6; possible D gene TRBD1, 5 bases. CDR1 and CDR2 from the germline V gene are MNHNY and SVGAGI (reference sequence). Trimming left V 0 bases short and J 9 bases short, with 6 bases between. CDR3 length: 13 residues. DNA for the CDR3: TGTGCCAGCAGTTACTCCCAGGGTTCACCCCTCCACTTT. It codes for CASSYSQGSPLHF.

In its sample, this clonotype was seen many times. This rearrangement joins TRBV9 to TRBJ1-1; TRBD1 matches 8 bases. This CDR3 comprises 16 residues. V lost 4 bases to trimming and J lost 2 bases; unmatched junction nucleotides: 10. CDR1 and CDR2 from the germline V gene are SGDLS and YYNGEE. CDR3 sequence: CASSRRTGSGNTEAFF. The CDR3 DNA sequence: TGTGCCAGCAGCCGACGGACAGGGAGCGGAAACACTGAAGCTTTCTTT. The entire variable domain, with the rest obtained from reference TRBV9 and TRBJ1-1, is as follows: DSGVTQTPKHLITATGQRVTLRCSPRSGDLSVYWYQQSLDQGLQFLIQYYNGEERAKGNILERFSAQQFPDLHSELNLSSLELGDSALYFCASSRRTGSGNTEAFFGQGTRLTVV.

The table lists this clonotype with many counts. The gene calls are TRBV7-6 and TRBJ2-7; maybe TRBD2 (6 bases). The CDR3 is 16 amino acids. V lost 1 base and J lost 3, with 16 bases in between. The germline V gene has CDR1 SGHVS and CDR2 FNYEAQ. This CDR3 is CASSLGLVPTLYEQYF. Written as DNA, the CDR3 is TGTGCCAGCAGCTTAGGACTAGTCCCCACTCTCTACGAGCAGTACTTC.

This clonotype was observed many times. V and J are TRBV29-1 and TRBJ2-5, with 9 bases fitting TRBD2. V gave up 4 bases and J gave up 0 bases; unmatched junction bases: 12. The CDR3 length is 17 residues. Germline loops: CDR1 SQVTM, CDR2 ANQGSEA. The CDR3 protein is CSVVGSSGTDDQETQYF. Written as DNA, the CDR3 is TGCAGCGTTGTAGGGTCTAGCGGGACGGACGACCAAGAGACCCAGTACTTC.

In this sample, this clonotype turned up a few times. The chain employs TRBV19 and TRBJ1-5; D remains ambiguous. In germline, CDR1 is LNHDA, CDR2 SQIVND (reference sequence). CDR3 length equals 14 residues. Trimming pared 10 bases from V and 0 bases from J, leaving 13 bases between. The CDR3 DNA reads as TGTGCCACAAAGGACGGTTATAGCAATCAGCCCCAGCATTTT. Translated, it gives CATKDGYSNQPQHF. The whole variable domain, remainder taken from reference TRBV19 and TRBJ1-5, is DGGITQSPKYLFRKEGQNVTLSCEQNLNHDAMYWYRQDPGQGLRLIYYSQIVNDFQKGDIAEGYSVSREKKESFPLTVTSAQKNPTAFYLCATKDGYSNQPQHFGDGTRLSIL.

J is TRBJ2-3 and V is TRBV30, with D perhaps matching TRBD1 (6 bases). The length of the CDR3 is 15 residues. Germline V gene sequence: CDR1 GTSNPN, CDR2 SVGIG (reference sequence). V was cut by 4 bases and J by 0 bases, with 14 bases left in between. The CDR3 nucleotides are TGTGCCTGGATGGACAGATTATTTAGCACAGATACGCAGTATTTT. The encoded protein is CAWMDRLFSTDTQYF. Using reference TRBV30 and TRBJ2-3 for the parts outside the CDR3, the full variable domain is SQTIHQWPATLVQPVGSPLSLECTVEGTSNPNLYWYRQAAGRGLQLLFYSVGIGQISSEVPQNLSASRPQDRQFILSSKKLLLSDSGFYLCAWMDRLFSTDTQYFGPGTRLTVL.